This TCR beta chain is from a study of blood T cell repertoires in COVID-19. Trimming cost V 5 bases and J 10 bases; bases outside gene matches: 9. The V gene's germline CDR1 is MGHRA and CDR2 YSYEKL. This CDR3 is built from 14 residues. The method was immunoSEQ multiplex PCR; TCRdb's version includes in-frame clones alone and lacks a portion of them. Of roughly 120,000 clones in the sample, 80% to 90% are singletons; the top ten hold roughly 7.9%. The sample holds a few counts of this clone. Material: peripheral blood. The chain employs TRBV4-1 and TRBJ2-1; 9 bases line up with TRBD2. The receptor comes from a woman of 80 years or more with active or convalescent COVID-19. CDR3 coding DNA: TGCGCCAGCAGCTCGCTCCCCACTAGCGGGGAGCAGTTCTTC. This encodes CASSSLPTSGEQFF.